Described below is a single TCR beta chain sequence and its context. Antigen specificity is unknown. Study-wide findings and caveats: The larger cohort examined one V-J beta rearrangement, not whole repertoires. In terms of TCR gene usage, tumor memory CD4+ T cells clustered together with blood and lymph node memory CD4+ cells, as well as with lymph node naive CD4+ cells.

V shed 6 bases and J shed 0 bases, with 11 bases lying between them. Looked up from germline, CDR1 is MNHNS and CDR2 is SASEGT. The CDR3 has 14 amino acids. Naive CD4+ cells had CD25+ Tregs removed. Full-length variable regions came from constant-region reverse primers plus semi-nested Nested Universal Primer A PCR. TCRdb redid the calling of the 5' RACE reads with MiXCR, one entry per CDR3 protein. The sample lists approximately 37,000 distinct CDR3 sequences, under 20% occurring once. This receptor was taken from a female donor with breast cancer. The source material was naive CD4+ T cells sorted from a lymph node. Subset described: naive CD4+ T cells, CD4+CD45RA+CD25-. The gene calls are TRBV6-1 and TRBJ1-1; D unclear. Here the CDR3 DNA reads TGTGCCAGCAGCGGGGTCCCCATGAACACTGAAGCTTTCTTT. It specifies CASSGVPMNTEAFF.